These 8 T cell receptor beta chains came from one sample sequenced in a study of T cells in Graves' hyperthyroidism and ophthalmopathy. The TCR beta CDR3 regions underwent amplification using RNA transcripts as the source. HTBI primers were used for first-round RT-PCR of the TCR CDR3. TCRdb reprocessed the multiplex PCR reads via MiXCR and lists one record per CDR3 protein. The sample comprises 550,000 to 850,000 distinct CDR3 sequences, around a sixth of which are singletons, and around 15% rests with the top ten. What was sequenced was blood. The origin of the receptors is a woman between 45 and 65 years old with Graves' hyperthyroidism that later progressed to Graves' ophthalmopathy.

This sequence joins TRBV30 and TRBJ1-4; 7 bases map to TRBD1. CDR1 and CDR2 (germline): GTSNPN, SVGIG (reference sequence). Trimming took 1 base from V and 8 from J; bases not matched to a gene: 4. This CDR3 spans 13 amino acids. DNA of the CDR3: TGTGCCTGGAGTGCCCAGGGGGGAGAAAAACTGTTTTTT. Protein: CAWSAQGGEKLFF. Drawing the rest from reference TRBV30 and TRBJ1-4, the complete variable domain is SQTIHQWPATLVQPVGSPLSLECTVEGTSNPNLYWYRQAAGRGLQLLFYSVGIGQISSEVPQNLSASRPQDRQFILSSKKLLLSDSGFYLCAWSAQGGEKLFFGSGTQLSVL.

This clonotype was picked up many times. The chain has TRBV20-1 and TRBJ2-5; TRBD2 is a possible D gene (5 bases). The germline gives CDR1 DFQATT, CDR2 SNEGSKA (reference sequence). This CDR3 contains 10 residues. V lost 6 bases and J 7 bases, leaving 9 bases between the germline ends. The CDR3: CSAPEGTQYF. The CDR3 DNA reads TGCAGTGCCCCAGAGGGGACCCAGTACTTC.

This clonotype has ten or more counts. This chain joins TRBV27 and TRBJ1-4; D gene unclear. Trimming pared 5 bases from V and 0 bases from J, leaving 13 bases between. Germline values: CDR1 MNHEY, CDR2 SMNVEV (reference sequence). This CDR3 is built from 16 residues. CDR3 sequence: CASSPLPVATNEKLFF. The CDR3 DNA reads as TGTGCCAGCAGTCCTCTCCCAGTTGCAACTAATGAAAAACTGTTTTTT.

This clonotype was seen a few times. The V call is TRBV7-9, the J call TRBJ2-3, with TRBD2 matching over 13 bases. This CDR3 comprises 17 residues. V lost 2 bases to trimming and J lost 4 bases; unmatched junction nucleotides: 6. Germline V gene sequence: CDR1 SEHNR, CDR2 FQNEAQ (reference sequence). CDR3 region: CASSLSLAGGPADTQYF. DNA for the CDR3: TGTGCCAGCAGCTTATCACTAGCGGGGGGGCCCGCAGATACGCAGTATTTT.

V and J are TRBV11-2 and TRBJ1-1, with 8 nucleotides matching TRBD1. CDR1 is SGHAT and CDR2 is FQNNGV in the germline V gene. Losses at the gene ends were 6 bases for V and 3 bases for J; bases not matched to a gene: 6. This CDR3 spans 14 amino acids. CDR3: CASRTGASYTEAFF. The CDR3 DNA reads TGTGCCAGCAGGACAGGGGCATCTTACACTGAAGCTTTCTTT.

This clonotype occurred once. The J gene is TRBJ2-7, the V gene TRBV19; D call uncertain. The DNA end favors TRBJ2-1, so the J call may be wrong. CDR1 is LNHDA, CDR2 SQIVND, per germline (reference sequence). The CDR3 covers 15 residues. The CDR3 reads CASSIGPAGAPEQFF. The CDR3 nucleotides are TGTGCCAGTAGTATAGGCCCTGCCGGAGCTCCTGAGCAGTTCTTC.

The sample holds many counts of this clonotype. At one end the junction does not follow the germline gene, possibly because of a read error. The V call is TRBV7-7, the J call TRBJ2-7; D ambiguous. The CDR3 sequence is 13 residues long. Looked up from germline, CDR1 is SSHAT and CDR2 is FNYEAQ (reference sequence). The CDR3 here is CASSRTPSYEQYF. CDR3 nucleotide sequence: TGTGCTAGCAGCCGAACACCATCCTACGAGCAGTACTTC.

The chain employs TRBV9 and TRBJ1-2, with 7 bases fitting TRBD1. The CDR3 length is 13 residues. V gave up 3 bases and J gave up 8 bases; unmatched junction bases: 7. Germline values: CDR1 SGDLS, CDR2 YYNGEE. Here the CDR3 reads CASSEATGKGYTF. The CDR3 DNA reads TGTGCCAGCAGCGAGGCGACAGGGAAAGGCTACACCTTC.